This entry features one T cell receptor beta chain sequence. Its antigen is unknown. No base quality values were provided; no much bigger clone lies one nucleotide off. This entry is derived from a study of cytomegalovirus exposure and HLA in healthy donors (dated by TCRdb to about 2017). About the study as a whole: According to a later analysis, the roughly 130 validation repertoires were produced on the same platform as the 666 repertoires of the first cohort. The study aimed to test whether signatures of past pathogen exposure could be identified by cataloging public T cell receptors. A separate validation cohort of 100 to 150 different subjects was used in addition to the roughly 720-subject first cohort. High-throughput TCR immunosequencing, statistical association of individual TCRs with disease status, and machine learning were combined to predict cytomegalovirus infection status. General findings and caveats noted by the study authors: In a later analysis, TCRs clustered in the first cohort were found to also tend to co-occur in the 120 validation repertoires, with 94% of cluster scores above 0. The authors suggested that the approach could potentially be generalized to other disease states and immunological phenotypes. In the study, around 150 TCR beta chains were listed as associated with cytomegalovirus. The validation cohort had no HLA typing available for a later analysis, so co-occurrence within that cohort was assessed over all 130 or so repertoires. Most TCR sequences were observed very rarely across donors, whereas some public TCRs were present in many individuals. In vitro tests confirmed that a few of the cytomegalovirus-associated TCR beta chains recognize cytomegalovirus antigens. The classifier was reported to diagnose cytomegalovirus status with high specificity and sensitivity in both the original cohort and the validation cohort.

The library was made by the immunoSEQ multiplex PCR assay. The study's own analysis went as follows. A statistical classification framework was built for diagnosing cytomegalovirus status from the catalog of TCR beta chain sequences. Drawn from immuneACCESS, this table holds only the in-frame rearrangements with V and J called that TCRdb kept. Clones are partly lost; checked studies trace under half to an unresolved V gene and leave the rest unexplained. V and J calls and clone size are copied from that table; D and trimming were computed from the DNA. For this sample there are about 190,000 clones; more than 80% appear just once. Over 5.5% of the sample goes to the ten largest clones. The donors were included in the validation cohort of approximately 120 subjects, a group kept apart from the roughly 670-subject first cohort. The sequence was collected from a man younger than 35 in good health and CMV-seropositive. Sequenced material: PBMCs.

The DNA is TGTGCCAGCAGTCCCTACCTAGGGGGAGAGACCCAGTACTTC. Its translation is CASSPYLGGETQYF. Here the chain combines TRBV2 and TRBJ2-5, with a tentative D gene TRBD1 over 6 matching bases. The CDR3 covers 14 residues, taking in both the cysteine and the phenylalanine. The only DNA kept is the CDR3, 42 bases in frame from the first base. Per the germline V gene, SNHLY is the CDR1 and FYNNEI is the CDR2. The V and J ends are trimmed by 5 bases and 4 bases, leaving 14 bases between them.